The 5 T cell receptor beta chains presented below share a single source sample, sequenced in a study of T-cell memory formation after mild COVID-19. TCRdb re-called the 5' RACE reads through MiXCR, storing one row per CDR3 protein. Of a few hundred thousand distinct CDR3 sequences listed, approximately 15% are singletons. The specimen sequenced was PBMCs or a T cell subset sorted from them (not recorded which). The receptors originated from a man aged 18-30 years who had mild COVID-19 (a few samples of this study predate the infection). Cell type and time point are not known.

This clonotype was counted ten times or more. The CDR3 DNA follows: TGTGCCAGCAGCTTTGGCGGGGGGGGCACAGATACGCAGTATTTT. Translated, it gives CASSFGGGGTDTQYF. The gene calls are TRBV11-2 and TRBJ2-3; 9 bases are shared with TRBD2. CDR1 is SGHAT and CDR2 is FQNNGV in the germline V gene. There are 15 residues in the CDR3. V was pared by 3 bases and J by 1 base, with 2 bases of the junction left unmatched.

The CDR3 nucleotides are TGCAGCGTTCTCGAGGTAACGCAGTATTTT. Amino acids: CSVLEVTQYF. The gene calls are TRBV29-1 and TRBJ2-3; D call uncertain. The CDR3 is 10 residues long. The V gene's germline CDR1 is SQVTM and CDR2 ANQGSEA. V lost 5 bases and J 9 bases, leaving 9 bases between the germline ends.

The gene calls are TRBV28 and TRBJ1-1; 9 positions match TRBD1. This CDR3 region has 15 residues. With V trimmed by 6 bases and J by 5 bases, 10 bases remained unmatched. Germline V gene lookup returns CDR1 MDHEN and CDR2 SYDVKM. The CDR3 DNA reads TGTGCCAGCAGAAGCCCGGGACAGGGAAGGACTGAAGCTTTCTTT. Amino acids: CASRSPGQGRTEAFF.

V gene TRBV6-2 or TRBV6-3 combines with J gene TRBJ2-2; D is unclear. Trimming removed 2 bases from V and 5 bases from J, with 6 bases in between. This CDR3 region has 13 residues. Germline V gene lookup returns CDR1 MNHEY and CDR2 SVGEGT. The CDR3 reads CASSYLETGELFF. CDR3 nucleotide sequence: TGTGCCAGCAGTTACCTAGAGACCGGGGAGCTGTTTTTT.

The chain joins TRBV12-3 or TRBV12-4 to TRBJ1-5; the D gene is possibly TRBD1 (5 bases). V lost 6 bases, J lost 7 bases, and 13 bases lay in between. The CDR3 covers 13 residues. The CDR3 reads CASRLTGSQPQHF. DNA for the CDR3: TGTGCCAGCAGGCTTACAGGTTCCCAGCCCCAGCATTTT.